The rows below give T cell receptor beta chains drawn from one sample of a study of shared clonotypes between healthy human individuals. Here immunoSEQ multiplex PCR was the method, and the copy in TCRdb shows in-frame clones only, minus some. Of about 700,000 clones listed, about 91% are singletons. The specimen was naive CD8+ T cells sorted from blood. These receptors originate from a young man in good health. Each CDR3 is given with its conserved first and last residue. The D gene is left open where the match is weak. Size values are once, few and many counts, or a class for expanded clones, and some rows have none.

clone size,D gene,V gene,J gene,CDR3 protein,CDR3 DNA
NA,NA,TRBV7-9,TRBJ1-1,CASSLQGGKNTEAFF,TGTGCCAGCAGCTTACAGGGCGGGAAGAACACTGAAGCTTTCTTT
NA,NA,TRBV7-6,TRBJ2-1,CASSLGASFTGEQFF,TGTGCCAGCAGCTTAGGCGCTAGCTTTACTGGTGAGCAGTTCTTC
NA,NA,TRBV29-1,TRBJ2-2,CSVAKGSGTGELFF,TGCAGCGTCGCAAAGGGTAGTGGCACCGGGGAGCTGTTTTTT
NA,TRBD2,TRBV7-2,TRBJ2-5,CAIRGGLAGGKETQYF,TGTGCCATCCGGGGGGGTCTAGCGGGAGGCAAAGAGACCCAGTACTTC
NA,NA,TRBV2,TRBJ2-7,CATNNYEQYF,TGTGCCACCAACAACTACGAGCAGTACTTC
NA,NA,TRBV7-2,TRBJ2-1,CAVVIDSYNEQFF,TGTGCCGTCGTTATTGACTCCTACAATGAGCAGTTCTTC
NA,NA,TRBV7-2,TRBJ2-5,CASSTQGHHQETQYF,TGTGCCAGCAGCACGCAAGGACACCACCAAGAGACCCAGTACTTC
NA,NA,TRBV2,TRBJ2-1,CASSEEGFTRGYNEQFF,TGTGCCAGCAGTGAAGAGGGCTTCACGAGGGGCTACAATGAGCAGTTCTTC
NA,NA,TRBV28,TRBJ2-7,CASSFRRVSHEQYF,TGTGCCAGCAGTTTTCGCAGGGTTAGTCACGAGCAGTACTTC
once,TRBD2,TRBV7-9,TRBJ2-1,CASSPISSGAYNEQFF,TGTGCCAGCAGCCCAATCTCTAGCGGGGCTTACAATGAGCAGTTCTTC
NA,NA,TRBV7-8,TRBJ2-7,CASSPNRDVEQYF,TGTGCCAGCAGCCCAAACCGGGACGTCGAGCAGTACTTC